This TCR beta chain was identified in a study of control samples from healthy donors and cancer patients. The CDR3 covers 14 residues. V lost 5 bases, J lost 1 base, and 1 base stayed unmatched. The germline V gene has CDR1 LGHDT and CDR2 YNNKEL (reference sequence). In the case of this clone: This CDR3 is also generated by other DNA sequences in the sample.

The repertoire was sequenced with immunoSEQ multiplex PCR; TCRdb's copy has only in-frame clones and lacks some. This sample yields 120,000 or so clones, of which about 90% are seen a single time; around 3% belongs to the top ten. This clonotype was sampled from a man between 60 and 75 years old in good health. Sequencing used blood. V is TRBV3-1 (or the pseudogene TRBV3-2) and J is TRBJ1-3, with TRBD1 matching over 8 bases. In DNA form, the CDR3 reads TGTGCCAGCAGCAGACAGGGGTCTGGAAACACCATATATTTT. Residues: CASSRQGSGNTIYF.